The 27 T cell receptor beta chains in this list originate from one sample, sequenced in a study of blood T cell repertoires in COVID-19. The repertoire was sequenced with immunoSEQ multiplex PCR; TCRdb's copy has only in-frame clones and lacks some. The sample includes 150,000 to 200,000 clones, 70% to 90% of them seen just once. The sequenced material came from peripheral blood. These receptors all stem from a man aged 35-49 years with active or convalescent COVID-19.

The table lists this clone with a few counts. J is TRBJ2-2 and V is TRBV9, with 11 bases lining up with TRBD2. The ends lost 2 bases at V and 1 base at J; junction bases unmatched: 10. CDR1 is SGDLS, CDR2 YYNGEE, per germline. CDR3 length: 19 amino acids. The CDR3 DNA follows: TGTGCCAGCAGCGTCGCCGGTAGACTAGCGGGGATGAACACCGGGGAGCTGTTTTTT. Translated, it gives CASSVAGRLAGMNTGELFF.

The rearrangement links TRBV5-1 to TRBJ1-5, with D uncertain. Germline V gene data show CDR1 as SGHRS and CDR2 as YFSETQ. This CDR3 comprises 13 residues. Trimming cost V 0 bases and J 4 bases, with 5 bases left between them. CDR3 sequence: CASSLDGNQPQHF. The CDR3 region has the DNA TGCGCCAGCAGCTTGGACGGGAATCAGCCCCAGCATTTT.

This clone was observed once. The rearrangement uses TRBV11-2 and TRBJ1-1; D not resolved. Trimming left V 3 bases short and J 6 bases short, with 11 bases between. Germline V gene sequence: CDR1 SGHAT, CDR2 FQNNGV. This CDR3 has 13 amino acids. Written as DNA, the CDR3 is TGTGCCAGCAGCTTGAGTTTCGGGTCTGAAGCTTTCTTT. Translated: CASSLSFGSEAFF.

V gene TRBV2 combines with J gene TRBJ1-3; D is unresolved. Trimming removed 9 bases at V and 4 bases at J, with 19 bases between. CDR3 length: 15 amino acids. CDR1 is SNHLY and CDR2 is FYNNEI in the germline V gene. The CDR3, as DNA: TGTGCCAGGAGTAAGCTGTTTTCGGGAGGAAACACCATATATTTT. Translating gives CARSKLFSGGNTIYF.

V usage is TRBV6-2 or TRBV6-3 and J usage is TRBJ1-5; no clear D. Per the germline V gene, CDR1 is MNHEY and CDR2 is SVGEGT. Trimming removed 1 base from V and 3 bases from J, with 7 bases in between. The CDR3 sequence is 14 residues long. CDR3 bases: TGTGCCAGCAGTTACTTGAGGGACAATCAGCCCCAGCATTTT. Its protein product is CASSYLRDNQPQHF.

The CDR3 sequence: CASTDTVTNTEAFF. CDR3 nucleotide sequence: TGTGCCAGCACGGACACGGTTACGAACACTGAAGCTTTCTTT. This chain connects TRBV28 to TRBJ1-1; D might be TRBD1 (5 bases). Germline CDR1 reads MDHEN; CDR2 reads SYDVKM. Trimming cost V 7 bases and J 1 base, with 13 bases left between them. The CDR3 extends over 14 amino acids.

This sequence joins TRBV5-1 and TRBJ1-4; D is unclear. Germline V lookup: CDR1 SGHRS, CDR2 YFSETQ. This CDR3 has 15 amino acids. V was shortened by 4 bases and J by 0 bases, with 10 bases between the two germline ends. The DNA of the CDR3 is TGCGCCAGCAGCATCACCCGAGCAACTAATGAAAAACTGTTTTTT. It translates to CASSITRATNEKLFF.

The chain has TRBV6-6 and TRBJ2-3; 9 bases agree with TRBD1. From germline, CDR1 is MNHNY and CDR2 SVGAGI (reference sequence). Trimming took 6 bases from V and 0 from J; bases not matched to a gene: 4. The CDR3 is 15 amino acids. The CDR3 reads CASSRGTGSTDTQYF. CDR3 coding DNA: TGTGCCAGCAGCAGAGGGACAGGGAGCACAGATACGCAGTATTTT.

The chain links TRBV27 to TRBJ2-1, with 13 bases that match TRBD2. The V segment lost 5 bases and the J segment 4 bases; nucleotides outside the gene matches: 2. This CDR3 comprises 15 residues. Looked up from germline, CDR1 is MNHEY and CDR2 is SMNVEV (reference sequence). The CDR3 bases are TGTGCCAGCAGTACGGGACTAGCGGGGTACAATGAGCAGTTCTTC. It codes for CASSTGLAGYNEQFF.

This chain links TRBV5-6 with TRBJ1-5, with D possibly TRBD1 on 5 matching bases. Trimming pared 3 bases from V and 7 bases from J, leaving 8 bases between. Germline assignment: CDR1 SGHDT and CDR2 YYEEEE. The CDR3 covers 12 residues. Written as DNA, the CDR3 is TGTGCCAGCAGCTCGGGGGTCCAGCCCCAGCATTTT. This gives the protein CASSSGVQPQHF.

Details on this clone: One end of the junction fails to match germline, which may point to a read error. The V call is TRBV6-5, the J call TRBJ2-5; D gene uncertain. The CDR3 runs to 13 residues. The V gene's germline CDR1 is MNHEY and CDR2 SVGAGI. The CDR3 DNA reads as TGTGCCAGCAGTTACTCGATCTTCGGTGTTTCAAACTTC. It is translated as CASSYSIFGVSNF.

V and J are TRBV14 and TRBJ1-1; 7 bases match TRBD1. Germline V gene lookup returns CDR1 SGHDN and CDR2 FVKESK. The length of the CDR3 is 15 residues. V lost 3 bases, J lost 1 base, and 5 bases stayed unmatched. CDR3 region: CASSHTGQSNTEAFF. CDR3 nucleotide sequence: TGTGCCAGCAGCCATACGGGACAGTCGAACACTGAAGCTTTCTTT.

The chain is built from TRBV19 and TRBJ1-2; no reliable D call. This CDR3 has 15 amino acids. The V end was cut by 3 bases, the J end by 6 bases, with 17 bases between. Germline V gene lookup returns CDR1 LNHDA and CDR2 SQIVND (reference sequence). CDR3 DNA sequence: TGTGCCAGTAGTATCGGTTTGACACCTTCGGATGGCTACACCTTC. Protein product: CASSIGLTPSDGYTF. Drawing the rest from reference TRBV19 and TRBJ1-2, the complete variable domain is DGGITQSPKYLFRKEGQNVTLSCEQNLNHDAMYWYRQDPGQGLRLIYYSQIVNDFQKGDIAEGYSVSREKKESFPLTVTSAQKNPTAFYLCASSIGLTPSDGYTFGSGTRLTVV.

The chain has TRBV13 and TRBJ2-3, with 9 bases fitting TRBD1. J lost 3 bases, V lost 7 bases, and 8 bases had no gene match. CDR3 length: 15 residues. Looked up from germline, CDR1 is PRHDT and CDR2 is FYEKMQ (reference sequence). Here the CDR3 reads CASTHSGTGTDTQYF. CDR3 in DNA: TGTGCCAGCACCCATTCCGGGACAGGGACAGATACGCAGTATTTT.

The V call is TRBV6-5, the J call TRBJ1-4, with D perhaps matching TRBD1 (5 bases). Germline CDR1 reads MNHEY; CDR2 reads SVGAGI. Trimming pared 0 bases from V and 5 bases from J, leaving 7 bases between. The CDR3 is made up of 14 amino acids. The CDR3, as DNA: TGTGCCAGCAGTTACTCTGGGGGGAATGAAAAACTGTTTTTT. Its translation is CASSYSGGNEKLFF.

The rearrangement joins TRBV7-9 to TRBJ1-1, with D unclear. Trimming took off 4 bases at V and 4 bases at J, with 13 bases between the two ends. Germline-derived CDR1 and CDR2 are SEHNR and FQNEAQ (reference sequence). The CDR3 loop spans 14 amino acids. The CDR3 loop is CASSSGGAATEAFF. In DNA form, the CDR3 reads TGTGCCAGCAGCTCCGGTGGCGCGGCCACTGAAGCTTTCTTT.

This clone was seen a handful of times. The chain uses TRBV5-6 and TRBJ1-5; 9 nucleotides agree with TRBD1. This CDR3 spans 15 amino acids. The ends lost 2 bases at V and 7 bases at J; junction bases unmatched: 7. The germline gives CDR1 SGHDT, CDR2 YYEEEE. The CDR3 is CASSLLGQGPQPQHF. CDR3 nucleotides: TGTGCCAGCAGCTTACTGGGACAGGGCCCCCAGCCCCAGCATTTT.

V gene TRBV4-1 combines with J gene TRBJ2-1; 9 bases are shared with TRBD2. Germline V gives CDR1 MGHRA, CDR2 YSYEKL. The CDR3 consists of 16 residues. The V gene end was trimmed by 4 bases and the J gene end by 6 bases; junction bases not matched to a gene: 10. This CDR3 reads CASSLDSGGRVNEQFF. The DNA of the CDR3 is TGCGCCAGCAGCCTAGACTCAGGCGGGAGGGTCAATGAGCAGTTCTTC.

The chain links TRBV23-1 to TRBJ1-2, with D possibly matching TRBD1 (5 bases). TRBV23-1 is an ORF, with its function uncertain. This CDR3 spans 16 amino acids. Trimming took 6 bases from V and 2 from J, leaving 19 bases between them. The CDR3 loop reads CASRRITGTSNYGYTF. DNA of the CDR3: TGCGCCAGCAGACGCATAACCGGGACTTCAAACTATGGCTACACCTTC.

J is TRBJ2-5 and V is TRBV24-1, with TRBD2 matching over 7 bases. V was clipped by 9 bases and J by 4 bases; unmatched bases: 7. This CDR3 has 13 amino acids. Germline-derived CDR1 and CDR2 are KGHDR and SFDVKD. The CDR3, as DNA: TGTGCCACCGCGGTGGGGGGGGGAGAGACCCAGTACTTC. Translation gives CATAVGGGETQYF.

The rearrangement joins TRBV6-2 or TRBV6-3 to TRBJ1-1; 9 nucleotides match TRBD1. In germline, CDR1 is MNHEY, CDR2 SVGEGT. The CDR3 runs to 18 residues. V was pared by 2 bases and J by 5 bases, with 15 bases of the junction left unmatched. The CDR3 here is CASSYPHSYRDRVTEAFF. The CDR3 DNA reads TGTGCCAGCAGTTACCCCCACTCATACCGGGACAGGGTAACTGAAGCTTTCTTT.

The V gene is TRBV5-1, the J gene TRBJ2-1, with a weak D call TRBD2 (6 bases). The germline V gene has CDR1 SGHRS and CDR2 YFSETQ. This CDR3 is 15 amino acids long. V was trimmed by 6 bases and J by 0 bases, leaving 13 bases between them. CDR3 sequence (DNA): TGCGCCAGCAATAGGGGCGGGGTCTCCTACAATGAGCAGTTCTTC. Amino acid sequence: CASNRGGVSYNEQFF.

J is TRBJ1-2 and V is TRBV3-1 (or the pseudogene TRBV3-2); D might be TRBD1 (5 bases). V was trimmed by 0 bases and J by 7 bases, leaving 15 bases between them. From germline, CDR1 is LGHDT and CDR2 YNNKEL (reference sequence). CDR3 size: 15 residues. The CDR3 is CASSQDRARGRGYTF. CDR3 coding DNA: TGTGCCAGCAGCCAAGACAGGGCCCGCGGTCGTGGCTACACCTTC.

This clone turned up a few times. The CDR3: CASSPRLATQETQYF. The CDR3 bases are TGTGCCAGCAGCCCCAGGCTAGCGACTCAAGAGACCCAGTACTTC. This chain joins TRBV27 and TRBJ2-5; D might be TRBD2 (6 bases). This CDR3 comprises 15 residues. Germline loops: CDR1 MNHEY, CDR2 SMNVEV (reference sequence). With 6 bases removed from V and 2 bases from J, the gap between germline ends came to 16 bases.

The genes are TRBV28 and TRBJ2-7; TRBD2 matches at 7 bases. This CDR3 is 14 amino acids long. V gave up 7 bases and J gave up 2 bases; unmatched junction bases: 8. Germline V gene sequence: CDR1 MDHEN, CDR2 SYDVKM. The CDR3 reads CASTTGGEPYEQYF. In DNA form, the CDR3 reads TGTGCCAGCACAACGGGAGGAGAACCCTACGAGCAGTACTTC.

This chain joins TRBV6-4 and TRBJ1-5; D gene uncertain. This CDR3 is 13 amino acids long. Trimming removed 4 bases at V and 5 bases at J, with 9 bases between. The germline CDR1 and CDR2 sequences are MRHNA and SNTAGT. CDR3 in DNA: TGTGCCAGCAGTGTAGAGGGAGATCAGCCCCAGCATTTT. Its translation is CASSVEGDQPQHF.

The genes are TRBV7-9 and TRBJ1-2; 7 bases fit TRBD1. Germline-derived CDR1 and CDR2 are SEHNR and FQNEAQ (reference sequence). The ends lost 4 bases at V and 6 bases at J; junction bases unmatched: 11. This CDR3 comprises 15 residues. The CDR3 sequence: CASSSGQPIKHGYTF. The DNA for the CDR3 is TGTGCCAGCAGCTCGGGACAGCCAATTAAGCATGGCTACACCTTC.